A selection of T cell receptor beta chains follows, all from one sample in a study of Graves' ophthalmopathy and Graves' hyperthyroidism. MiXCR, run by TCRdb on the multiplex PCR reads, gives a single entry per CDR3 protein. This table has a few hundred thousand distinct CDR3 sequences, roughly a sixth appearing once. The sample was peripheral blood. The receptors stem from an adult man with Graves' ophthalmopathy. The CDR3 runs from the conserved cysteine through the conserved F or W. A D gene is named only where the DNA matches it firmly. A clone size is listed for some rows: how often the clone was seen (once, few, many), or a class if it is expanded.

TRBV6-5	TRBJ1-1	13	.	many	TGTGCCAGCAGTTACATACCCGGAGCTGAAGCTTTCTTT	CASSYIPGAEAFF
TRBV28	TRBJ2-7	14	.	many	TGTGCCAGCAGTACCCTCTTAAGCTCCTACGAGCAGTACTTC	CASSTLLSSYEQYF
TRBV7-9	TRBJ2-7	15	TRBD2	many	TGTGCCAGCAGCTCCCCAGAGCGGGGTACCTACGAGCAGTACTTC	CASSSPERGTYEQYF
TRBV5-4	TRBJ2-5	13	.	many	TGTGCCAGCAGCTCACAGTTACGGGAGACCCAGTACTTC	CASSSQLRETQYF
TRBV6-5	TRBJ1-1	13	TRBD1	many	TGTGCCAGCATCGACACAGGGGGCCGGGGAGCTTTCTTT	CASIDTGGRGAFF
TRBV27	TRBJ2-6	15	.	many	TGTGCCAGCACCCCTACCCGTAATGGGGCCAACGTCCTGACTTTC	CASTPTRNGANVLTF
TRBV6-5	TRBJ1-2	16	TRBD1	many	TGTGCCAGCAGTTACGGGACAGGGGACGGGGACTATGGCTACACCTTC	CASSYGTGDGDYGYTF
TRBV6-1	TRBJ1-1	14	TRBD1	many	TGTGCCAGCAGTCGGACAGGAACACTAGCTGAAGCTTTCTTT	CASSRTGTLAEAFF
TRBV5-1	TRBJ2-5	14	.	many	TGCGCCAGCAGCTTGGAGGCGACGCAAGAGACCCAGTACTTC	CASSLEATQETQYF
TRBV5-1	TRBJ2-5	13	.	.	TGCGCCAGCAGCTTGGCCCAGTGGGAGACCCAGTACTTC	CASSLAQWETQYF
TRBV15	TRBJ2-7	15	TRBD1	many	TGTGCCACCAGCAGACGCCGGGACAGGGTCTACGAGCAGTACTTC	CATSRRRDRVYEQYF
TRBV5-1	TRBJ2-2	14	TRBD1	many	TGCGCCAGCAGCAACCGGACAGGGACCGGGGAGCTGTTTTTT	CASSNRTGTGELFF
TRBV4-1	TRBJ2-2	15	TRBD2	few	TGCGCCAGCAGGACTAGCGGGGGGGACACCGGGGAGCTGTTTTTT	CASRTSGGDTGELFF
TRBV12-3/TRBV12-4	TRBJ2-2	16	.	many	TGTGCCAGCAGGCGACTGCGTCAGGGGGGGACCGGGGAGCTGTTTTTT	CASRRLRQGGTGELFF
TRBV11-2	TRBJ1-1	12	.	.	TGTGCCAGCAGCCCCGGGACTAATGAAGCTTTCTTT	CASSPGTNEAFF
TRBV6-1	TRBJ2-4	18	.	many	TGTGCCAGCAGTGAATCCTCTTTTGGCTCTCTAGCCAAAAACATTCAGTACTTC	CASSESSFGSLAKNIQYF
TRBV5-1	TRBJ2-7	18	TRBD2	many	TGCGCCAGCAGCTTGAATGGCGGGAGGGCCCTACTAATCGACGAGCAGTACTTC	CASSLNGGRALLIDEQYF
TRBV7-8	TRBJ2-7	15	.	many	TGTGCCAGCAGCTTAGAGGCGGGGCCCGCGGGCGAGCAGTACTTC	CASSLEAGPAGEQYF
TRBV12-5	TRBJ2-7	16	TRBD2	many	TGTGCTAGTGGTTTGACGATAGCGGGAGAGAGTTTCGAGCAGTACTTC	CASGLTIAGESFEQYF
TRBV12-3/TRBV12-4	TRBJ2-5	12	.	many	TGTGCCAGCAGTTGGGCAGAAGAGACCCAGTACTTC	CASSWAEETQYF
TRBV20-1	TRBJ1-5	12	.	many	TGCAGTGCTAGAGACGTCGGCCAGCCCCAGCATTTT	CSARDVGQPQHF
TRBV7-9	TRBJ1-2	20	.	many	TGTGCCAGCAGTCCTTTATCCAATGCCCGTAGGACGGTGAAAGAGTATGGCTACACCTTC	CASSPLSNARRTVKEYGYTF
TRBV11-2	TRBJ2-5	14	TRBD1	many	TGTGCCAGCAGCCGTGACAGGGAGCAAGAGACCCAGTACTTC	CASSRDREQETQYF
TRBV12-3/TRBV12-4	TRBJ1-2	14	.	many	TGTGCCAGCAGTTTAGAGGGACCCGGGACTGGCTACACCTTC	CASSLEGPGTGYTF
TRBV20-1	TRBJ1-5	15	TRBD1	many	TGCAGTGCTAGAAGGGACAGTTCTAGCAATCAGCCCCAGCATTTT	CSARRDSSSNQPQHF
TRBV6-2/TRBV6-3	TRBJ1-1	17	TRBD1	.	TGTGCCAGCAGTTCCCGCCCCTGGGACAGGGGAGGGGGTGAAGCTTTCTTT	CASSSRPWDRGGGEAFF
TRBV12-3/TRBV12-4	TRBJ1-2	13	.	.	TGTGCCAGCAGTTTTTATGGGGGCTATGGCTACACCTTC	CASSFYGGYGYTF
TRBV6-5	TRBJ2-5	16	TRBD2	few	TGTGCCAGCAGTTACTCGACGGCGGGAGAGGAAGAGACCCAGTACTTC	CASSYSTAGEEETQYF
TRBV6-2/TRBV6-3	TRBJ1-6	16	TRBD1	many	TGTGCCAGCAGTTACCTCCGGGACAGCGATAATTCACCCCTCCACTTT	CASSYLRDSDNSPLHF
TRBV6-1	TRBJ2-7	11	.	many	TGTGCCAGCAGTGGACCTAGGGAGCAGTACTTC	CASSGPREQYF
TRBV10-3	TRBJ2-2	15	TRBD2	many	TGTGCCTCTCGGGAAGCGGGGGGGTCCACCGGGGAGCTGTTTTTT	CASREAGGSTGELFF
TRBV6-2/TRBV6-3	TRBJ1-5	15	TRBD1	many	TGTGCCAGCAGTTACGAGGACAGGGTGGAGCAGCCCCAGCATTTT	CASSYEDRVEQPQHF
TRBV12-3/TRBV12-4	TRBJ1-2	15	TRBD1	many	TGTGCCAGCAGTTTACTCCGGACAGGGGGCTTTGGCTACACCTTC	CASSLLRTGGFGYTF
TRBV9	TRBJ1-5	13	.	many	TGTGCCAGCAGCGTAGATAACAATCAGCCCCAGCATTTT	CASSVDNNQPQHF
TRBV5-1	TRBJ2-7	15	TRBD1	many	TGCGCCAGCAGCCCTAGACAGGGGACGGCCTACGAGCAGTACTTC	CASSPRQGTAYEQYF
TRBV7-2	TRBJ2-2	15	.	many	TGTGCCAGCACCTCGGGCGCGGCGGGCACCGGGGAGCTGTTTTTT	CASTSGAAGTGELFF
TRBV7-9	TRBJ2-5	15	TRBD1	.	TGTGCCAGCAGCTTATTGTCAGGGGGCACGGAGACCCAGTACTTC	CASSLLSGGTETQYF
TRBV28	TRBJ2-7	17	.	many	TGTGCCAGCAGTTTACCTCTCGGGGAAGGGTCCCTCTACGAGCAGTACTTC	CASSLPLGEGSLYEQYF
TRBV15	TRBJ1-6	14	.	many	TGTGCCACCAGCAGAGACTCCGAATTTTCACCCCTCCACTTT	CATSRDSEFSPLHF
TRBV5-1	TRBJ2-2	15	TRBD2	many	TGCGCCAGCAGCTTAAGGACTAGCGGGGCCGGGGAGCTGTTTTTT	CASSLRTSGAGELFF
TRBV28	TRBJ2-7	14	TRBD2	.	TGTGCCAGCAGTTCCTGGAAGGGAGGGTACGAGCAGTACTTC	CASSSWKGGYEQYF
TRBV5-1	TRBJ2-7	14	.	few	TGCGCCAGCAGCTTCAGGGACAATTCCTACGAGCAGTACTTC	CASSFRDNSYEQYF